The rows below give T cell receptor beta chains drawn from one sample of a study of blood T cells in healthy people across ages. From the 5' RACE reads, TCRdb called clonotypes with MiXCR, one entry per CDR3 protein. The sample consists of roughly 680,000 distinct CDR3 sequences, under 25% of them appearing once. Sequencing was done on a sample of blood. All receptors derive from a man between 70 and 80 years old in good health. CDR3s include the opening cysteine and the closing phenylalanine or tryptophan. Fields, in order: J gene, clone size, V gene, D gene, CDR3 DNA, CDR3 protein. A D gene is named only where the DNA matches it firmly. For some rows the clone size is stated as once, few or many, or as a class when expanded; others skip it.

j_gene: TRBJ2-1; abundance: few; v_gene: TRBV7-2; d_gene: TRBD2; CDR3nt: TGTGCCAGCAGCTTAGAAGCGGGAGCTATCAATGAGCAGTTCTTC; CDR3aa: CASSLEAGAINEQFF
j_gene: TRBJ2-7; abundance: few; v_gene: TRBV5-1; d_gene: .; CDR3nt: TGCGCCAGCTTCTCCGGCGGGAACAACTACGAGCAGTACTTC; CDR3aa: CASFSGGNNYEQYF
j_gene: TRBJ2-1; abundance: few; v_gene: TRBV27; d_gene: TRBD2; CDR3nt: TGTGCCAGCAGCTTAAGACTAGCGGGAGATCTTGAGCAGTTCTTC; CDR3aa: CASSLRLAGDLEQFF
j_gene: TRBJ2-1; abundance: many; v_gene: TRBV20-1; d_gene: .; CDR3nt: TGCAGTGCTAGCAAGGAAAACTTATACAATGAGCAGTTCTTC; CDR3aa: CSASKENLYNEQFF
j_gene: TRBJ2-5; abundance: .; v_gene: TRBV20-1; d_gene: TRBD2; CDR3nt: TGCAGTGCTGGGGGACTAGCGGGAAAGGAGGAGACCCAGTACTTC; CDR3aa: CSAGGLAGKEETQYF
j_gene: TRBJ2-7; abundance: .; v_gene: TRBV20-1; d_gene: TRBD1; CDR3nt: TGCAGTGCTTCGGACAGGCCCTCCTACGAGCAGTACTTC; CDR3aa: CSASDRPSYEQYF
j_gene: TRBJ2-7; abundance: .; v_gene: TRBV19; d_gene: TRBD2; CDR3nt: TGTGCCACCTCGGGACTAGCGCGCTCCTACGAGCAGTACTTC; CDR3aa: CATSGLARSYEQYF
j_gene: TRBJ2-7; abundance: .; v_gene: TRBV4-2; d_gene: TRBD2; CDR3nt: TGTGCCAGCAGCCAAGCGACTAGCGGGAGTTCCTACGAGCAGTACTTC; CDR3aa: CASSQATSGSSYEQYF
j_gene: TRBJ2-7; abundance: few; v_gene: TRBV7-2; d_gene: TRBD2; CDR3nt: TGTGCCAGCAGCTTACCACCGGGAGGGAGGGCCCTCGGCGAGCAGTACTTC; CDR3aa: CASSLPPGGRALGEQYF
j_gene: TRBJ2-1; abundance: few; v_gene: TRBV5-1; d_gene: TRBD2; CDR3nt: TGCGCCAGCAGCACCAGCGGGAGGTCTGATGAGCAGTTCTTC; CDR3aa: CASSTSGRSDEQFF
j_gene: TRBJ2-3; abundance: few; v_gene: TRBV4-1; d_gene: TRBD2; CDR3nt: TGCGCCAGCAGCTCCCGGGACTACACTAGCACAGATACGCAGTATTTT; CDR3aa: CASSSRDYTSTDTQYF
j_gene: TRBJ2-5; abundance: .; v_gene: TRBV9; d_gene: .; CDR3nt: TGTGCCAGCAGCCCTCTCAGCCACGAGACCCAGTACTTC; CDR3aa: CASSPLSHETQYF
j_gene: TRBJ2-1; abundance: .; v_gene: TRBV21-1; d_gene: .; CDR3nt: TGTGCCAGCCCACGGCCCCCCCGCGACAATGAGCAGTTCTTC; CDR3aa: CASPRPPRDNEQFF
j_gene: TRBJ2-3; abundance: few; v_gene: TRBV7-9; d_gene: TRBD2; CDR3nt: TGTGCCAGCAGCAACCTAGCGGAAAAACGCGATACGCAGTATTTT; CDR3aa: CASSNLAEKRDTQYF
j_gene: TRBJ1-1; abundance: .; v_gene: TRBV12-3/TRBV12-4; d_gene: .; CDR3nt: TGTGCCAGCAGAATCGGGACGAACACTGAAGCTTTCTTT; CDR3aa: CASRIGTNTEAFF
j_gene: TRBJ1-2; abundance: .; v_gene: TRBV20-1; d_gene: .; CDR3nt: TGCAGTGCTAGAGATGGGCAGGCCTACACCTTC; CDR3aa: CSARDGQAYTF
j_gene: TRBJ2-1; abundance: few; v_gene: TRBV20-1; d_gene: .; CDR3nt: TGCAGTGCTAAAAGACTGTACAATGAGCAGTTCTTC; CDR3aa: CSAKRLYNEQFF
j_gene: TRBJ1-5; abundance: once; v_gene: TRBV7-2; d_gene: .; CDR3nt: TGTGCCAGCAGCTTCCAACAAGGGACGGTCGATCAGCCCCAGCATTTT; CDR3aa: CASSFQQGTVDQPQHF
j_gene: TRBJ1-6; abundance: .; v_gene: TRBV2; d_gene: .; CDR3nt: TGTGCCAGCAGTACAGATGCAGGAACCCTCCACTTT; CDR3aa: CASSTDAGTLHF
j_gene: TRBJ2-3; abundance: .; v_gene: TRBV25-1; d_gene: .; CDR3nt: TGTGCCAGCAGTGGAGGGGCGGCGGCGCAGTATTTT; CDR3aa: CASSGGAAAQYF
j_gene: TRBJ2-1; abundance: many; v_gene: TRBV28; d_gene: TRBD2; CDR3nt: TGTGCCAGCAGACAGGAGCGGGGCTACAATGAGCAGTTCTTC; CDR3aa: CASRQERGYNEQFF
j_gene: TRBJ2-3; abundance: .; v_gene: TRBV6-6; d_gene: .; CDR3nt: TGTGCCAGCAGTTACTCGAAAGGGGTAGATACGCAGTATTTT; CDR3aa: CASSYSKGVDTQYF
j_gene: TRBJ2-1; abundance: .; v_gene: TRBV7-7; d_gene: TRBD2; CDR3nt: TGTGCTAGCAGCCCGGGAAGCGGGAGTTCCTACAATGAGCAGTTCTTC; CDR3aa: CASSPGSGSSYNEQFF
j_gene: TRBJ2-7; abundance: .; v_gene: TRBV20-1; d_gene: TRBD2; CDR3nt: TGCAGTGCTAGAGAGTCCAGCGGGAGGGCCAAGGTGGACTACGAGCAGTACTTC; CDR3aa: CSARESSGRAKVDYEQYF
j_gene: TRBJ1-2; abundance: .; v_gene: TRBV29-1; d_gene: .; CDR3nt: TGCAGCGTTGAAGATGGGGAGCCTTATGGCTACACCTTC; CDR3aa: CSVEDGEPYGYTF
j_gene: TRBJ2-3; abundance: .; v_gene: TRBV6-2/TRBV6-3; d_gene: .; CDR3nt: TGTGCCAGCAGACCTACATCTACAGATACGCAGTATTTT; CDR3aa: CASRPTSTDTQYF
j_gene: TRBJ2-5; abundance: few; v_gene: TRBV6-2/TRBV6-3; d_gene: .; CDR3nt: TGTGCCAGCAGTTACTCAGAGGGGAGAGAGACCCAGTACTTC; CDR3aa: CASSYSEGRETQYF
j_gene: TRBJ2-1; abundance: .; v_gene: TRBV24-1; d_gene: TRBD1; CDR3nt: TGTGCCACCAGTGATCCAGGGGGCTCCTACAATGAGCAGTTCTTC; CDR3aa: CATSDPGGSYNEQFF
j_gene: TRBJ2-7; abundance: many; v_gene: TRBV28; d_gene: .; CDR3nt: TGTGCCAGCAGCGCGGTCTACGAGCAGTACTTC; CDR3aa: CASSAVYEQYF
j_gene: TRBJ2-1; abundance: .; v_gene: TRBV28; d_gene: TRBD2; CDR3nt: TGTGCCAGCAGATGGATAGCGGGAGGGCGTTTGGATGAGCAGTTCTTC; CDR3aa: CASRWIAGGRLDEQFF
j_gene: TRBJ2-7; abundance: few; v_gene: TRBV5-1; d_gene: .; CDR3nt: TGCGCCAGCAGCTTGGAGGGCAGGTCCTACGAGCAGTACTTC; CDR3aa: CASSLEGRSYEQYF
j_gene: TRBJ2-1; abundance: few; v_gene: TRBV20-1; d_gene: TRBD2; CDR3nt: TGCAGTGCTAGAACTCTAGCGGGAGGGTATGAGCAGTTCTTC; CDR3aa: CSARTLAGGYEQFF
j_gene: TRBJ2-7; abundance: few; v_gene: TRBV5-6; d_gene: TRBD1; CDR3nt: TGTGCCAGCAGCTTGGACCCGGGACAGAGCTCCTACGAGCAGTACTTC; CDR3aa: CASSLDPGQSSYEQYF
j_gene: TRBJ2-7; abundance: .; v_gene: TRBV7-3; d_gene: TRBD1; CDR3nt: TGTGCCAGCAGCTTAGGGTACCGGGACAGACTGTACTTC; CDR3aa: CASSLGYRDRLYF
j_gene: TRBJ2-1; abundance: few; v_gene: TRBV11-2; d_gene: .; CDR3nt: TGTGCCAGCAGCTTAGACGGGTTAACCTACAATGAGCAGTTCTTC; CDR3aa: CASSLDGLTYNEQFF
j_gene: TRBJ2-1; abundance: few; v_gene: TRBV6-1; d_gene: TRBD2; CDR3nt: TGTGCCAGCAGGCTAAGGGGGACTAGCGTAGGTGAGCAGTTCTTC; CDR3aa: CASRLRGTSVGEQFF
j_gene: TRBJ1-1; abundance: .; v_gene: TRBV6-2/TRBV6-3; d_gene: .; CDR3nt: TGTGCCAGCAGTACAGGCGAGAACACTGAAGCTTTCTTT; CDR3aa: CASSTGENTEAFF
j_gene: TRBJ2-5; abundance: .; v_gene: TRBV29-1; d_gene: .; CDR3nt: TGCAACGTTGAAGATGGCTGGGGAGAGACCCAGTACTTC; CDR3aa: CNVEDGWGETQYF
j_gene: TRBJ2-1; abundance: few; v_gene: TRBV29-1; d_gene: TRBD2; CDR3nt: TGCAGCGCGAGCCTTAGCGGGACCAGGACTGAGCAGTTCTTC; CDR3aa: CSASLSGTRTEQFF
j_gene: TRBJ1-2; abundance: few; v_gene: TRBV5-6; d_gene: TRBD1; CDR3nt: TGTGCCAGCAGCTTGGTCTCAGGGGGCGCCTATGGCTACACCTTC; CDR3aa: CASSLVSGGAYGYTF
j_gene: TRBJ2-5; abundance: few; v_gene: TRBV20-1; d_gene: .; CDR3nt: TGCAGTGCTAGATCCGGGGTCCAAGAGACCCAGTACTTC; CDR3aa: CSARSGVQETQYF
j_gene: TRBJ2-4; abundance: .; v_gene: TRBV7-2; d_gene: .; CDR3nt: TGTGCCAGCATCCCAAAGGGCGGCAAAAACATTCAGTACTTC; CDR3aa: CASIPKGGKNIQYF
j_gene: TRBJ2-7; abundance: once; v_gene: TRBV7-2; d_gene: TRBD2; CDR3nt: TGTGCCAGCAGCCAACTTGGTCTAGCGGGAGACATCTACGAGCAGTACTTC; CDR3aa: CASSQLGLAGDIYEQYF
j_gene: TRBJ1-5; abundance: .; v_gene: TRBV2; d_gene: .; CDR3nt: TGTGCCAGCAGGCGTGCAGCGAATCAGCCCCAGCATTTT; CDR3aa: CASRRAANQPQHF
j_gene: TRBJ2-7; abundance: .; v_gene: TRBV6-2/TRBV6-3; d_gene: .; CDR3nt: TGTGCCAGCAGTTACTCTACCCTAGGAGCCTCCTACGAGCAGTACTTC; CDR3aa: CASSYSTLGASYEQYF
j_gene: TRBJ1-6; abundance: many; v_gene: TRBV9; d_gene: TRBD1; CDR3nt: TGTGCCAGCAGCGTTGGAGACAGGGAGAATTCACCCCTCCACTTT; CDR3aa: CASSVGDRENSPLHF
j_gene: TRBJ2-3; abundance: few; v_gene: TRBV7-3; d_gene: .; CDR3nt: TGTGCCAGCAGCTTAAGAGGGGGGAGACCAGCGACAGATACGCGGTATTTT; CDR3aa: CASSLRGGRPATDTRYF
j_gene: TRBJ1-2; abundance: .; v_gene: TRBV30; d_gene: TRBD1; CDR3nt: TGTGCCTGGAGTGGACAGGGTCGAAGTGGCTACACCTTC; CDR3aa: CAWSGQGRSGYTF
j_gene: TRBJ2-2; abundance: .; v_gene: TRBV20-1; d_gene: .; CDR3nt: TGCAGTGCTAGAACAGTGAAACGAGCGAACACCGGGGAGCTGTTTTTT; CDR3aa: CSARTVKRANTGELFF
j_gene: TRBJ2-3; abundance: few; v_gene: TRBV20-1; d_gene: .; CDR3nt: TGCAGTGCCCTAGCTTTTAGCACAGATACGCAGTATTTT; CDR3aa: CSALAFSTDTQYF
j_gene: TRBJ2-7; abundance: .; v_gene: TRBV28; d_gene: TRBD2; CDR3nt: TGTGCCAGCAGACTAGGAACTAGCGGGAGGATCTCCTACGAGCAGTACTTC; CDR3aa: CASRLGTSGRISYEQYF
j_gene: TRBJ2-3; abundance: .; v_gene: TRBV6-1; d_gene: TRBD2; CDR3nt: TGTGCCAGCAGTGTTAGCGGGCGAAGCGGAGATACGCAGTATTTT; CDR3aa: CASSVSGRSGDTQYF
j_gene: TRBJ2-1; abundance: few; v_gene: TRBV6-6; d_gene: TRBD2; CDR3nt: TGTGCCAGCGGTCTAGCGGGAGTTATGAATGAGCAGTTCTTC; CDR3aa: CASGLAGVMNEQFF
j_gene: TRBJ2-7; abundance: few; v_gene: TRBV12-3/TRBV12-4; d_gene: .; CDR3nt: TGTGCCAGCAGTTTAGGGGAACTAGTGGTCTCCTACGAGCAGTACTTC; CDR3aa: CASSLGELVVSYEQYF
j_gene: TRBJ2-7; abundance: few; v_gene: TRBV19; d_gene: TRBD2; CDR3nt: TGTGCCAGTAGTATGGGACTAGCGGGAACCTACGAGCAGTACTTC; CDR3aa: CASSMGLAGTYEQYF
j_gene: TRBJ2-1; abundance: .; v_gene: TRBV2; d_gene: TRBD2; CDR3nt: TGTGCCAGCAGTAAGGCGGGAGTCTACAATGAGCAGTTCTTC; CDR3aa: CASSKAGVYNEQFF
j_gene: TRBJ2-7; abundance: few; v_gene: TRBV2; d_gene: .; CDR3nt: TGTGCCAGCAGTGAAGCGCGCGCGCGGGCCACCTACGAGCAGTACTTC; CDR3aa: CASSEARARATYEQYF
j_gene: TRBJ1-6; abundance: few; v_gene: TRBV20-1; d_gene: TRBD1; CDR3nt: TGCAGTGCTAGCCGGGGACAGATTAATTCACCCCTCCACTTT; CDR3aa: CSASRGQINSPLHF
j_gene: TRBJ2-1; abundance: few; v_gene: TRBV3-1; d_gene: .; CDR3nt: TGTGCCAGCAGCCAAGGTGTGGACCACTCCTACAATGAGCAGTTCTTC; CDR3aa: CASSQGVDHSYNEQFF
j_gene: TRBJ2-2; abundance: few; v_gene: TRBV2; d_gene: .; CDR3nt: TGTGCCAGCAGTGAAGAAGGAGGCCGGACCATGATGAACACCGGGGAGCTGTTTTTT; CDR3aa: CASSEEGGRTMMNTGELFF